This TCR beta chain was identified in a study of OX40 agonist ivuxolimab in advanced cancers. TCRdb's table, derived via immunoSEQ multiplex PCR, lists solely in-frame clones and lacks some. The table records approximately 31,000 clones, approximately 88% of them present only once. Looked up from germline, CDR1 is SGHRS and CDR2 is YFSETQ. The CDR3 has 14 residues. V was shortened by 2 bases and J by 0 bases, with 6 bases between the two germline ends. The input for sequencing was CD4+ or CD8+ T cells sorted from blood, taken in a trial of the OX40 agonist ivuxolimab. The chain employs TRBV5-1 and TRBJ2-1; D perhaps matches TRBD2 (5 bases). This receptor was obtained from an adult with an advanced solid tumor such as melanoma, head and neck, liver or kidney cancer. CDR3 DNA: TGCGCCAGCAGCTTCGGAGGCTCCTACAATGAGCAGTTCTTC. Translating gives CASSFGGSYNEQFF.